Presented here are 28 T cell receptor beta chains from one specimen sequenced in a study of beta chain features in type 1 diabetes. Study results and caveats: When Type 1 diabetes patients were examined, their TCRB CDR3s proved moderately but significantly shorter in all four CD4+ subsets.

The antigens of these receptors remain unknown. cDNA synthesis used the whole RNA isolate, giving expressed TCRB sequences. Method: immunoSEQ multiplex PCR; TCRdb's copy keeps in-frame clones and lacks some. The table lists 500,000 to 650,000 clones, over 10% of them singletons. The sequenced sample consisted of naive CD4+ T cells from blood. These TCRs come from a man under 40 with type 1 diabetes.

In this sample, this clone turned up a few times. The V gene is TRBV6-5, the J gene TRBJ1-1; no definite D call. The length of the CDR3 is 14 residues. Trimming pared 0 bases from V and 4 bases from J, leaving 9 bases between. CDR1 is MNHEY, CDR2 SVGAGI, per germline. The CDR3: CASSYSLRGTEAFF. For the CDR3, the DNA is TGTGCCAGCAGTTACTCACTCCGGGGCACTGAAGCTTTCTTT.

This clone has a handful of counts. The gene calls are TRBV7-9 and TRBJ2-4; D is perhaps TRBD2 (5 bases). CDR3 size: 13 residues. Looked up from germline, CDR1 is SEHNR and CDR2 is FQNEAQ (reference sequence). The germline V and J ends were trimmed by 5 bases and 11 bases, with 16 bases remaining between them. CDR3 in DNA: TGTGCCAGCAGCGAGGGCCCTGGCGGCCTTCAGTACTTC. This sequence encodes CASSEGPGGLQYF.

DNA for the CDR3: TGTGCCAGCAGCGTATCCGGGACAGCTGGTGGCTACACCTTC. This translates into CASSVSGTAGGYTF. The rearrangement joins TRBV7-2 to TRBJ1-2, with 7 bases identical to TRBD1. Germline V gene lookup returns CDR1 SGHTA and CDR2 FQGNSA. Trimming took 5 bases from V and 7 from J; bases not matched to a gene: 10. The CDR3 loop spans 14 amino acids.

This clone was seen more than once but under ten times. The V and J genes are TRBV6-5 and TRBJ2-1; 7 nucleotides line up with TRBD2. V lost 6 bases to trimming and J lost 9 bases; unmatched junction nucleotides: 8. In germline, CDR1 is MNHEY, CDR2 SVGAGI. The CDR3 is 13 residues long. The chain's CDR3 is CASRAGVYTEQFF. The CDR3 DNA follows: TGTGCCAGCAGGGCGGGGGTATATACTGAGCAGTTCTTC.

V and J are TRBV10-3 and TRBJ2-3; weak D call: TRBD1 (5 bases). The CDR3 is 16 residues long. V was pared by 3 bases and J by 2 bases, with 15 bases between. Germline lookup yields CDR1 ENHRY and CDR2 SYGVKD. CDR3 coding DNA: TGTGCCATCAGTGATTTGGTGGGGCAGATCACAGATACGCAGTATTTT. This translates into CAISDLVGQITDTQYF.

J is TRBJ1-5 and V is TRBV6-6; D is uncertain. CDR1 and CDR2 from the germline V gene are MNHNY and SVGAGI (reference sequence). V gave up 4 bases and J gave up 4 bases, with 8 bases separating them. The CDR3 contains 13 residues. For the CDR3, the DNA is TGTGCCAGCAGTTCCTCGGAGAATCAGCCCCAGCATTTT. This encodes CASSSSENQPQHF.

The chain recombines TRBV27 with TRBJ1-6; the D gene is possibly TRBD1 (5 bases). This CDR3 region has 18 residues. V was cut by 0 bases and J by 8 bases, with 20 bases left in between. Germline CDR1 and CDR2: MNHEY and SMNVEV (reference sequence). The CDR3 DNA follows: TGTGCCAGCAGTTTATCTGGTACGGCAGGGATTGTTCATTCACCCCTCCACTTT. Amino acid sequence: CASSLSGTAGIVHSPLHF.

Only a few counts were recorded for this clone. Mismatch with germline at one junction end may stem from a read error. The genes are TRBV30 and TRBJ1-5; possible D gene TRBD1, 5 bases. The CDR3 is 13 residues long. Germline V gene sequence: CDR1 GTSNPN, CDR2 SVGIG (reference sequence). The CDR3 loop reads CAWSTQGNRPQHF. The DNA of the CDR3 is TGTGCCTGGAGTACCCAGGGAAATCGGCCCCAGCATTTT.

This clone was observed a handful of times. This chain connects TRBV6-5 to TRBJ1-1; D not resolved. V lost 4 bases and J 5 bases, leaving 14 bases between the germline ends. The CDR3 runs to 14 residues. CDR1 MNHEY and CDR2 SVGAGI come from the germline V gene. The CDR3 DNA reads TGTGCCAGCAGTTTTGAGTATTATGGTACTGAAGCTTTCTTT. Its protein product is CASSFEYYGTEAFF.

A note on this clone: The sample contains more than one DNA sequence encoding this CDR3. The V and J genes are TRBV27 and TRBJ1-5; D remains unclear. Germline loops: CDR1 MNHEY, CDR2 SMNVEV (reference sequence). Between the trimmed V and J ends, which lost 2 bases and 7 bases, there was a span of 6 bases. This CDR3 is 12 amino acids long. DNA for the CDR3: TGTGCCAGCAGTTTAATCGGCCAGCCCCAGCATTTT. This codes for CASSLIGQPQHF.

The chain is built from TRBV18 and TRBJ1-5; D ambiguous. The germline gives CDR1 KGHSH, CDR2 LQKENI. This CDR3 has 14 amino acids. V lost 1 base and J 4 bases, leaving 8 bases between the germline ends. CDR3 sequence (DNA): TGTGCCAGCTCACCACTATCCAGAAATCAGCCCCAGCATTTT. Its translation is CASSPLSRNQPQHF.

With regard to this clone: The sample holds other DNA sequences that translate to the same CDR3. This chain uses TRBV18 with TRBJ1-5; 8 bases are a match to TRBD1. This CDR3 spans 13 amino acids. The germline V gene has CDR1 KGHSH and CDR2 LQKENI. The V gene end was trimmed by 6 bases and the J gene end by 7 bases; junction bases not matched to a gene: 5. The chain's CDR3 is CASSLTGDQPQHF. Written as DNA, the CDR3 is TGTGCCAGCTCGCTGACAGGGGACCAGCCCCAGCATTTT.

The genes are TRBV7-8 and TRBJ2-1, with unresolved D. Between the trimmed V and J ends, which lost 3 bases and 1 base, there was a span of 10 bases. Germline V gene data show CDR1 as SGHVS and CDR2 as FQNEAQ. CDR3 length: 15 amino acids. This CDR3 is CASSLRRLSYNEQFF. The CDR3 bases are TGTGCCAGCAGCTTGCGACGCCTATCCTACAATGAGCAGTTCTTC.

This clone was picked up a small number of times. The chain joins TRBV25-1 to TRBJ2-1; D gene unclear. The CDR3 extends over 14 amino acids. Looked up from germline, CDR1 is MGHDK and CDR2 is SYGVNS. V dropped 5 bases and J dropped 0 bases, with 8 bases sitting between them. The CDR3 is CASSIPGSYNEQFF. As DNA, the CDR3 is TGTGCCAGCAGTATACCCGGCTCCTACAATGAGCAGTTCTTC.

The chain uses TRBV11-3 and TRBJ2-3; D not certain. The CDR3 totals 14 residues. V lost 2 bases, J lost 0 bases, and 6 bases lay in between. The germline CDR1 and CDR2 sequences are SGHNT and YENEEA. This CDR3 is CASSLSSSTDTQYF. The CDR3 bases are TGTGCCAGCAGCTTATCCTCTAGCACAGATACGCAGTATTTT.

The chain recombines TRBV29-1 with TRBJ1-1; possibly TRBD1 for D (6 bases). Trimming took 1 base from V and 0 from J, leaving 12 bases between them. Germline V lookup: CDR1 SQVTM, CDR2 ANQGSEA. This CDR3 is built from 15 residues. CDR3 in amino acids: CSVEALGQLNTEAFF. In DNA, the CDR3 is TGCAGCGTTGAAGCCCTAGGACAGCTGAACACTGAAGCTTTCTTT.

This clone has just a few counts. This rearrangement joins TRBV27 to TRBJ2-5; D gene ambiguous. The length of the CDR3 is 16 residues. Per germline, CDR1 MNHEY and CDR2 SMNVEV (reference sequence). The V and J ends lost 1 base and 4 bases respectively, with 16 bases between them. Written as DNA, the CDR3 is TGTGCCAGCAGTTTATTTGGGCTCCTCCCCGGAGAGACCCAGTACTTC. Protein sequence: CASSLFGLLPGETQYF.

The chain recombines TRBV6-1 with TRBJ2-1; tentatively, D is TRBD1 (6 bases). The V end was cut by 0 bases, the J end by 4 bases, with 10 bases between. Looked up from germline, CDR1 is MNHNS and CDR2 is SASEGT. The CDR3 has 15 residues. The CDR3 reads CASSEAWTVYNEQFF. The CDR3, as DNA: TGTGCCAGCAGTGAAGCGTGGACAGTATACAATGAGCAGTTCTTC.

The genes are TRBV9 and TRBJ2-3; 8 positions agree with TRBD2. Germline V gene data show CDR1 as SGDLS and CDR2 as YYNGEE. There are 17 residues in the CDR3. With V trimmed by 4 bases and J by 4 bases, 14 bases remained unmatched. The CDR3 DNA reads TGTGCCAGCAGCCCTTCAGGTCCGGGGGGGCCGTCAGATACGCAGTATTTT. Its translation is CASSPSGPGGPSDTQYF.

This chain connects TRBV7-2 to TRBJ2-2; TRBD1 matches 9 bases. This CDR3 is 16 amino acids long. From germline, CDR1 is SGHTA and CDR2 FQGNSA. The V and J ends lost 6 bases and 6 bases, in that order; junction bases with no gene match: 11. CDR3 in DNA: TGTGCCAGCAGGAAACCGGGACAGGGCGTCGCCGGGGAGCTGTTTTTT. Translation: CASRKPGQGVAGELFF.

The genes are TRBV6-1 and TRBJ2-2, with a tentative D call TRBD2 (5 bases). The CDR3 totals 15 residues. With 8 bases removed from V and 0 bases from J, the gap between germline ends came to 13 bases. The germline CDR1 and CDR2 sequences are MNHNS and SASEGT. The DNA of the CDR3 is TGTGCCAGCCGCCGGGGAGACGCGAACACCGGGGAGCTGTTTTTT. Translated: CASRRGDANTGELFF.

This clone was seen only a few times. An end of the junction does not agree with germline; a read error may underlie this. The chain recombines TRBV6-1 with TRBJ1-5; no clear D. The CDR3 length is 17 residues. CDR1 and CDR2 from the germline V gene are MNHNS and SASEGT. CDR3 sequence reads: CASSGRTGTHSNQPQHF. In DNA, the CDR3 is TGTGCCAGTAGTGGTCGTACGGGTACTCATAGCAATCAGCCCCAGCATTTT.

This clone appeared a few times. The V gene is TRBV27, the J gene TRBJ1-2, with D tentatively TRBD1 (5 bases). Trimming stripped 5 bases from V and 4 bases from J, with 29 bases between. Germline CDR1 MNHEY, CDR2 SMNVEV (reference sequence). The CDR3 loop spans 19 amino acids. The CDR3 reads CASSPFGRIRTTQGYGYTF. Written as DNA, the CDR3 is TGTGCCAGCAGTCCCTTTGGGCGTATAAGGACAACCCAGGGCTATGGCTACACCTTC.

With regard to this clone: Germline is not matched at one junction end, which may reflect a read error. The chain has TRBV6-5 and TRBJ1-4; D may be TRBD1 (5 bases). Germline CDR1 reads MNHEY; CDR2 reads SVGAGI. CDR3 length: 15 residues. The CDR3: CASSYSSQGNAKLFF. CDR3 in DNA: TGTGCCAGCAGTTACTCGTCTCAGGGAAATGCAAAACTGTTTTTT.

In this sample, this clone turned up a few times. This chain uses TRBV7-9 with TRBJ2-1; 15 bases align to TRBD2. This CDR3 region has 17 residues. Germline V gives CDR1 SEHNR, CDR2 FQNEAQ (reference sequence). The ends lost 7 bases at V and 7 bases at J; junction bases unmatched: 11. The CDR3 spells CASTDPAGTSGGNEQFF. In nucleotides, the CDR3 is TGTGCCAGCACCGACCCCGCCGGGACTAGCGGGGGGAATGAGCAGTTCTTC.

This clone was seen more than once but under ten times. Here the CDR3 DNA reads TGTGCCAGCAGCTCAAGTGACTATGGCTACACCTTC. Translating gives CASSSSDYGYTF. This rearrangement joins TRBV11-3 to TRBJ1-2; no definite D call. Germline assignment: CDR1 SGHNT and CDR2 YENEEA. V lost 4 bases and J lost 3, with 6 bases in between. This CDR3 spans 12 amino acids.

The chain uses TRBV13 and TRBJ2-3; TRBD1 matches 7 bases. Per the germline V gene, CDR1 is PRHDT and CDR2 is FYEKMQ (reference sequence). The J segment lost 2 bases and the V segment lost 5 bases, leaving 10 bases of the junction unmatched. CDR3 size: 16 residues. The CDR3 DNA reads TGTGCCAGCAGCGGCCGGGAAACAGGGGTCACAGATACGCAGTATTTT. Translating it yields CASSGRETGVTDTQYF.

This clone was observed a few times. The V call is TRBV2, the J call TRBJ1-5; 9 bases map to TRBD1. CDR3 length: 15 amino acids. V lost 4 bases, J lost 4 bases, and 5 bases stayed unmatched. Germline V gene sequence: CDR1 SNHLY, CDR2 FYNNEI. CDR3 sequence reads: CASSAIQGANQPQHF. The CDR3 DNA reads TGTGCCAGCAGTGCGATACAGGGGGCAAATCAGCCCCAGCATTTT.